This T cell receptor beta chain was sequenced for a study of vaccination and CD4 T cells after COVID-19. Study overall: Overlapping spike peptides from SARS-CoV-2, HCoV-NL63, HCoV-OC43 and HCoV-229E served to stimulate the cells.

Germline V gene sequence: CDR1 KGHDR, CDR2 SFDVKD. CDR3 length: 15 amino acids. V lost 4 bases, J lost 3 bases, and 5 bases stayed unmatched. The Oncomine TCR Beta short-read assay was applied to DNA of cultured CD4+ T cells. One entry per CDR3 protein, called by TCRdb with MiXCR from the PCR reads. In the table there are 5,500 to 7,500 distinct CDR3 sequences, about 50% of which are singletons. By share, this clonotype ranks as hyperexpanded. The target antigen is unknown. Treatment denoted: roughly 11-day PBMC culture with coronavirus spike peptide pools or control peptides (ViraFEST assay). ViraFEST enlarged antigen-specific T cell populations with peptide pools and afterwards sequenced TCRs.

The rearrangement uses TRBV24-1 and TRBJ1-2; the match to TRBD1 covers 9 bases. Source material: CD4+ T cells from blood, cultured in vitro. The sequence was obtained from a human donor who had recovered from COVID-19. CDR3 sequence: CATSDSGTGHYGYTF. The DNA for the CDR3 is TGTGCCACCAGTGACTCTGGGACAGGGCACTATGGCTACACCTTC.